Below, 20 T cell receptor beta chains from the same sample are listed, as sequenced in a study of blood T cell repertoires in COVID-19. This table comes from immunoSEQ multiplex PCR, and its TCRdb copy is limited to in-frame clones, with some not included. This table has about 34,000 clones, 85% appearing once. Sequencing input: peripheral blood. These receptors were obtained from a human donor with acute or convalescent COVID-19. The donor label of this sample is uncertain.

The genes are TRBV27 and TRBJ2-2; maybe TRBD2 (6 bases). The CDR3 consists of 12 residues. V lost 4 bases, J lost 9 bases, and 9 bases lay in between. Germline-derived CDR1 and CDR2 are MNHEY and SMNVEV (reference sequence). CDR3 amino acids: CASSSGRWELFF. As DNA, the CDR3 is TGTGCCAGCAGTTCGGGGAGGTGGGAGCTGTTTTTT.

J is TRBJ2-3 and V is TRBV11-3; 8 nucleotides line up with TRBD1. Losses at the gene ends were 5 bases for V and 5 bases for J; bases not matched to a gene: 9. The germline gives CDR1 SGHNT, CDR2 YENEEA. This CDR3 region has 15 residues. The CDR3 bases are TGTGCCAGCAGCCAAGGACAGGGTCTAGTAGATACGCAGTATTTT. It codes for CASSQGQGLVDTQYF.

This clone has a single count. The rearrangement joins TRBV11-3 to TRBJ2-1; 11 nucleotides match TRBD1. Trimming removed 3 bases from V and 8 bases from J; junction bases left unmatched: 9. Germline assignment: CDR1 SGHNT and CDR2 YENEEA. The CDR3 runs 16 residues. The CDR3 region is CASSFPAGQGAYEQFF. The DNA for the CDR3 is TGTGCCAGCAGCTTCCCAGCTGGACAGGGGGCCTATGAGCAGTTCTTC.

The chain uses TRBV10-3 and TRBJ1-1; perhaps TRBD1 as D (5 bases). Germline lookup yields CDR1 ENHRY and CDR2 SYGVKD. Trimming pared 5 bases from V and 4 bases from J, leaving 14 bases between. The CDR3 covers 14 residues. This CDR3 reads CAISSLGGSTEAFF. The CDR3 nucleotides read TGTGCCATCAGTAGTCTCGGGGGAAGCACTGAAGCTTTCTTT.

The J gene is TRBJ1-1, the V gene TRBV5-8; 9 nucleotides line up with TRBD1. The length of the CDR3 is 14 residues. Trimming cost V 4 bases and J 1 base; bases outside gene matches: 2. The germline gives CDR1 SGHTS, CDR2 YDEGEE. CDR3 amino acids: CASSPGQGNTEAFF. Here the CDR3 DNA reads TGTGCCAGCAGCCCGGGACAGGGGAACACTGAAGCTTTCTTT.

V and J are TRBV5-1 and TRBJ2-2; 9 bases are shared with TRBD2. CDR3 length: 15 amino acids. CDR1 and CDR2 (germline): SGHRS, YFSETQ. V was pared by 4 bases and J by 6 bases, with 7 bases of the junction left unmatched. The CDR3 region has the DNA TGCGCCAGCAGCCAAGTAGCGGGAGAGGCCGGGGAGCTGTTTTTT. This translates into CASSQVAGEAGELFF.

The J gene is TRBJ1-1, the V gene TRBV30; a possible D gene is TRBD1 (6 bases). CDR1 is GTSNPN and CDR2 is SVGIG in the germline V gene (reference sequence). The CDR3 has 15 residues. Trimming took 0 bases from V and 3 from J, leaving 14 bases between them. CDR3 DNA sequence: TGTGCCTGGAGTGTCGGGACACCCGGGGACACTGAAGCTTTCTTT. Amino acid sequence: CAWSVGTPGDTEAFF.

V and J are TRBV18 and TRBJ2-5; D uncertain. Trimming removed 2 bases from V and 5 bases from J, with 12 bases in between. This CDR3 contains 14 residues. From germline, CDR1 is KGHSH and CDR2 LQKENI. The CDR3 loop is CASSPKISQETQYF. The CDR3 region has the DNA TGTGCCAGCTCACCAAAAATCTCCCAGGAGACCCAGTACTTC.

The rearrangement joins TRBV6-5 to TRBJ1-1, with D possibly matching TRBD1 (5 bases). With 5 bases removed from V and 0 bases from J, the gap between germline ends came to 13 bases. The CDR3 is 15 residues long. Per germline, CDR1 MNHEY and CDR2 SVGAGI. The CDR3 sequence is CASSPQGVLNTEAFF. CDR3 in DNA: TGTGCCAGCAGTCCCCAAGGGGTCCTGAACACTGAAGCTTTCTTT.

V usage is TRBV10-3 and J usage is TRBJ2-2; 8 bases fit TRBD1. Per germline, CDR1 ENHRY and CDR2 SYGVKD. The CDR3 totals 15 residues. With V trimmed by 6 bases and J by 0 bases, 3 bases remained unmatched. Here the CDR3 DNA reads TGTGCCATCAGAGGACAGGGATCGAACACCGGGGAGCTGTTTTTT. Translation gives CAIRGQGSNTGELFF.

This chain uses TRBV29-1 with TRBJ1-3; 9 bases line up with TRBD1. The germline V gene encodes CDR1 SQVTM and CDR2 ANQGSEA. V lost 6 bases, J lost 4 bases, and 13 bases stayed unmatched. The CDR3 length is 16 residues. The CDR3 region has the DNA TGCAGCGTCTCCCCGGGGGTCGGGACAGGGGGAAACACCATATATTTT. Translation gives CSVSPGVGTGGNTIYF.

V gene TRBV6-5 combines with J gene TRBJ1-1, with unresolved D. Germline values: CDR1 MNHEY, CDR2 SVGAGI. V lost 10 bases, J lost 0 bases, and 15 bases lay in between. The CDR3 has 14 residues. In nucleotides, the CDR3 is TGTGCCACAAGGGAGGAGCTCATGAACACTGAAGCTTTCTTT. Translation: CATREELMNTEAFF.

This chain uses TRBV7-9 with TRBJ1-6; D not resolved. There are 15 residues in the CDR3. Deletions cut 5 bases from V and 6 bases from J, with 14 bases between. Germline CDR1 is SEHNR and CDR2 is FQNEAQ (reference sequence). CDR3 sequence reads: CASSRFNPSNSPLHF. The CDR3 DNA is TGTGCCAGCAGCCGATTCAACCCCAGTAATTCACCCCTCCACTTT. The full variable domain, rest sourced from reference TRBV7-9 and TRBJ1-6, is DTGVSQNPRHKITKRGQNVTFRCDPISEHNRLYWYRQTLGQGPEFLTYFQNEAQLEKSRLLSDRFSAERPKGSFSTLEIQRTEQGDSAMYLCASSRFNPSNSPLHFGNGTRLTVT.

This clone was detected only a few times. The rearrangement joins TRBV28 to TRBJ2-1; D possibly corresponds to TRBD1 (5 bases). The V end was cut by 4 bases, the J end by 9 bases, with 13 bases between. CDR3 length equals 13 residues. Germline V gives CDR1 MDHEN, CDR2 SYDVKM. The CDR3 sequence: CASSSDRGSEQFF. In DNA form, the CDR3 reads TGTGCCAGCAGTTCCGACAGAGGTAGTGAGCAGTTCTTC.

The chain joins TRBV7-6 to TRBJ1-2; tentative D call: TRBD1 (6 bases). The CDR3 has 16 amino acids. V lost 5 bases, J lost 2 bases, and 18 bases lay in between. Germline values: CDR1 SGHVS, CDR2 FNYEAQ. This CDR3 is CASSQNRGGQNYGYTF. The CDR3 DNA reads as TGTGCCAGCAGCCAAAACCGGGGGGGGCAAAACTATGGCTACACCTTC.

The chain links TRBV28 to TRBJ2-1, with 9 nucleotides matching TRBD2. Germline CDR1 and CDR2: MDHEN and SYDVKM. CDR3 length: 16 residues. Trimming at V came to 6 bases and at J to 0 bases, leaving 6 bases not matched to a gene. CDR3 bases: TGTGCCAGCAGGCTAGCGGGGATGAGCTCCTACAATGAGCAGTTCTTC. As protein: CASRLAGMSSYNEQFF.

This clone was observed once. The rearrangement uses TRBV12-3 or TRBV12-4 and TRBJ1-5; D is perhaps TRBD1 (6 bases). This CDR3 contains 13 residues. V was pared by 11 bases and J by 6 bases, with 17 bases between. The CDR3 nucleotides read TGTGCCGGGAACAGGGTCCGTAGTCAGCCCCAGCATTTT. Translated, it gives CAGNRVRSQPQHF.

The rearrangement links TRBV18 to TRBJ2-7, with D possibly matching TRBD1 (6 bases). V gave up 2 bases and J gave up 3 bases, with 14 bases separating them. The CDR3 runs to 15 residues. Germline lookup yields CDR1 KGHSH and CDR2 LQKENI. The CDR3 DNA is TGTGCCAGCTCACCAACCGGGACATATTACTACGAGCAGTACTTC. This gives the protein CASSPTGTYYYEQYF. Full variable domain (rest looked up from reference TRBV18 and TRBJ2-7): NAGVMQNPRHLVRRRGQEARLRCSPMKGHSHVYWYRQLPEEGLKFMVYLQKENIIDESGMPKERFSAEFPKEGPSILRIQQVVRGDSAAYFCASSPTGTYYYEQYFGPGTRLTVT.

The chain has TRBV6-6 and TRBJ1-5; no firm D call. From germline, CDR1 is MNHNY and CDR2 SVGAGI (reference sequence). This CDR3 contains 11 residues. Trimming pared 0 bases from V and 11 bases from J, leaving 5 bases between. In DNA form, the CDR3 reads TGTGCCAGCAGTTACTCGGCGGCCCAGCATTTT. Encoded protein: CASSYSAAQHF.

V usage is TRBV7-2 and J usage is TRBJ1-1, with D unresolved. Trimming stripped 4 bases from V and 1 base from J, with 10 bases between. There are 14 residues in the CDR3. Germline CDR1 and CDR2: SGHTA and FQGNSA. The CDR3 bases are TGTGCCAGCAGCTCCCCGACGGGGAACACTGAAGCTTTCTTT. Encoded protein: CASSSPTGNTEAFF.